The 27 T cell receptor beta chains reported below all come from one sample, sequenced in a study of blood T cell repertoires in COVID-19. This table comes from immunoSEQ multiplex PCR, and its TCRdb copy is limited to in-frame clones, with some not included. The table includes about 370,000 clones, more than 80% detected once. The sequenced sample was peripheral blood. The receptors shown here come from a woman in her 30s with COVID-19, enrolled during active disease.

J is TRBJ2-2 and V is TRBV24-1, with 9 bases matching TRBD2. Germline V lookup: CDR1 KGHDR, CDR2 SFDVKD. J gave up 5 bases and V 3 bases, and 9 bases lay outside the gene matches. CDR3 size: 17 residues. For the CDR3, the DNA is TGTGCCACCAGTGATCCCAGCGGGAGGCCGGGAACCGGGGAGCTGTTTTTT. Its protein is CATSDPSGRPGTGELFF.

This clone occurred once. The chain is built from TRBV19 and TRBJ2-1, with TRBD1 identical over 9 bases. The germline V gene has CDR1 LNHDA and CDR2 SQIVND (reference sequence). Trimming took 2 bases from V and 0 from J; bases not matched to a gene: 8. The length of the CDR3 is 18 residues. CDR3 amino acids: CASSIPLQGAGSYNEQFF. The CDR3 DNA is TGTGCCAGTAGTATACCCTTACAGGGGGCCGGCTCCTACAATGAGCAGTTCTTC.

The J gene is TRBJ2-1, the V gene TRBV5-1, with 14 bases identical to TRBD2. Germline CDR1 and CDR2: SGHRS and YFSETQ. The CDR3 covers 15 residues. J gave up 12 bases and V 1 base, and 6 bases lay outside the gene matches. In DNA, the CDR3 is TGCGCCAGCAGCTTGATCGGGACTAGCGGGAGTAGGCAGTTCTTC. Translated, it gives CASSLIGTSGSRQFF. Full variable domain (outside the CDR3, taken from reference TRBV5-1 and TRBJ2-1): KAGVTQTPRYLIKTRGQQVTLSCSPISGHRSVSWYQQTPGQGLQFLFEYFSETQRNKGNFPGRFSGRQFSNSRSEMNVSTLELGDSALYLCASSLIGTSGSRQFFGPGTRLTVL.

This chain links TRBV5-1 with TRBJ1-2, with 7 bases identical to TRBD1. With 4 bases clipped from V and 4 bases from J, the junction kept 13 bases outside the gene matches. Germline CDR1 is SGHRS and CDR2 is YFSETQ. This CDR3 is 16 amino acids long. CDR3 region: CASSARAGQNFYGYTF. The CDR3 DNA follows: TGCGCCAGCAGCGCCCGTGCGGGACAGAACTTCTATGGCTACACCTTC.

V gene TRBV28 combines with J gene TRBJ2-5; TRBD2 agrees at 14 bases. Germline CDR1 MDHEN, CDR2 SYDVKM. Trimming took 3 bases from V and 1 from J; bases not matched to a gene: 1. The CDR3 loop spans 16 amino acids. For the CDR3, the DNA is TGTGCCAGCAGTTTCGGACTAGCGGGGGGCCAAGAGACCCAGTACTTC. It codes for CASSFGLAGGQETQYF.

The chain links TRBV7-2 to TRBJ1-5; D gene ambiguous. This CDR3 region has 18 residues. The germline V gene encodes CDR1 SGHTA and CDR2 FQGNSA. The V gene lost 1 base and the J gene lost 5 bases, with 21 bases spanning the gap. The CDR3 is CASSLVPFTDAGYQPQHF. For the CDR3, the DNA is TGTGCCAGCAGCTTAGTGCCGTTTACTGACGCGGGTTATCAGCCCCAGCATTTT.

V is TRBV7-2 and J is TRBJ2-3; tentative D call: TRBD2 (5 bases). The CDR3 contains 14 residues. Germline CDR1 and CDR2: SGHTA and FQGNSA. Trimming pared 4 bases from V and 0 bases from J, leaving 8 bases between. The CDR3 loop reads CASSYWTSTDTQYF. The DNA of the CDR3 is TGTGCCAGCAGCTACTGGACTAGCACAGATACGCAGTATTTT.

The CDR3 is CASSESRERGLYNEQFF. As DNA, the CDR3 is TGCGCCAGCAGTGAGTCGCGGGAGAGGGGCCTTTACAATGAGCAGTTCTTC. The rearrangement joins TRBV10-2 to TRBJ2-1, with 7 bases lining up with TRBD2. The J segment lost 4 bases and the V segment lost 0 bases, leaving 9 bases of the junction unmatched. In germline, CDR1 is WSHSY, CDR2 SAAADI. This CDR3 region has 17 residues.

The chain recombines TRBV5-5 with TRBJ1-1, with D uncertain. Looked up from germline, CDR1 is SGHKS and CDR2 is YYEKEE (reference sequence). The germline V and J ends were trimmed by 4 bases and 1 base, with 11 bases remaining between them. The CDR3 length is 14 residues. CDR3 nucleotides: TGTGCCAGCAGCCTGTCGGTCCCGAACACTGAAGCTTTCTTT. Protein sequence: CASSLSVPNTEAFF.

CDR3 in amino acids: CASSAPLAGGPHEQFF. The CDR3 DNA reads TGTGCCAGCAGCGCCCCACTAGCGGGAGGGCCCCATGAGCAGTTCTTC. This rearrangement joins TRBV9 to TRBJ2-1, with TRBD2 matching 13 bases. Trimming removed 3 bases from V and 8 bases from J; junction bases left unmatched: 8. In germline, CDR1 is SGDLS, CDR2 YYNGEE. The CDR3 covers 16 residues.

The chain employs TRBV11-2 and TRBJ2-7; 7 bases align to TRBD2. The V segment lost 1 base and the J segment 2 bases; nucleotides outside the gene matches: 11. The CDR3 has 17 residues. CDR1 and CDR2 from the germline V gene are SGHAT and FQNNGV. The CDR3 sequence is CASSLGLAKQGAYEQYV. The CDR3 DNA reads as TGTGCCAGCAGCTTAGGACTAGCAAAACAAGGGGCCTACGAGCAGTACGTC.

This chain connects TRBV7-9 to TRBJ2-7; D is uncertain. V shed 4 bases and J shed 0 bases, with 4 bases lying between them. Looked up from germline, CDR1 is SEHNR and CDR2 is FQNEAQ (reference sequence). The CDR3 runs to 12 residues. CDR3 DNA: TGTGCCAGCAGCTCCCGCTCCTACGAGCAGTACTTC. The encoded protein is CASSSRSYEQYF.

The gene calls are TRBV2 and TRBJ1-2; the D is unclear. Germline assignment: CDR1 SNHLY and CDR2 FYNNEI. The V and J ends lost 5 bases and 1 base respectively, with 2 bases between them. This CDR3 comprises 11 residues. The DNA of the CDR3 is TGTGCCAGCAGTCTTAACTATGGCTACACCTTC. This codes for CASSLNYGYTF.

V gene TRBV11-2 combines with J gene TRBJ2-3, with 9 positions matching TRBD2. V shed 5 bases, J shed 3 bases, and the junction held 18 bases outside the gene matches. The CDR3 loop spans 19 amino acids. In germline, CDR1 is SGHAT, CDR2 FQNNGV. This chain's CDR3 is CASSLPLQRGALGTDTQYF. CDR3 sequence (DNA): TGTGCCAGCAGCCTCCCCCTGCAGCGGGGGGCCCTCGGAACAGATACGCAGTATTTT.

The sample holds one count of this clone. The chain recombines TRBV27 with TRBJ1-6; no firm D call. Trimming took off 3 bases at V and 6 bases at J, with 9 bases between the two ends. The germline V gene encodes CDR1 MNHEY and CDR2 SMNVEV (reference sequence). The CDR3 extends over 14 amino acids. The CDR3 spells CASSFVGSNSPLHF. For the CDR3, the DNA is TGTGCCAGCAGTTTTGTGGGGAGTAATTCACCCCTCCACTTT.

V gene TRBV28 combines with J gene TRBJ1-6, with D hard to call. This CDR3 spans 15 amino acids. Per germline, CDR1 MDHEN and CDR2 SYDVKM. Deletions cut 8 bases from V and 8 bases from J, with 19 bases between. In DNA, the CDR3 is TGTGCCAGCGCTCCCCCGTACCAGAATCATTCACCCCTCCACTTT. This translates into CASAPPYQNHSPLHF.

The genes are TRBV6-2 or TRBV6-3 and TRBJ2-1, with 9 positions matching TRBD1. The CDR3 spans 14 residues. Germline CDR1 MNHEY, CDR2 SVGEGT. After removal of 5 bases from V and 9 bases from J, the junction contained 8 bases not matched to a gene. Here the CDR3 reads CASSRGTGSSEQFF. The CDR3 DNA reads TGTGCCAGCAGTAGAGGGACAGGGAGTAGTGAGCAGTTCTTC.

The DNA of the CDR3 is TGTGCCAGCAGGAATAGCCACAATGAGCAGTTCTTC. Protein sequence: CASRNSHNEQFF. The J gene is TRBJ2-1, the V gene TRBV2; D is unclear. Germline V CDR1 and CDR2: SNHLY, FYNNEI. The CDR3 covers 12 residues. Trimming removed 6 bases from V and 5 bases from J, with 8 bases in between.

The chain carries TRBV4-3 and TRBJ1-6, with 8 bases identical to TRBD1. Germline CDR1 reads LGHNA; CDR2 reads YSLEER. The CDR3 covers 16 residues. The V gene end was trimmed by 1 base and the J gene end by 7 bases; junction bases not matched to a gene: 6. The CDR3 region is CASSQAGDRRNSPLHF. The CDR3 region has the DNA TGCGCCAGCAGCCAAGCTGGGGACAGGCGGAATTCACCCCTCCACTTT.

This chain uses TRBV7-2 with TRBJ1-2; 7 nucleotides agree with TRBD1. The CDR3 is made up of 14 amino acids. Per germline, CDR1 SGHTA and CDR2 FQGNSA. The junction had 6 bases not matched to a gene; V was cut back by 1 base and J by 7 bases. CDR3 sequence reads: CASSLGRQGGGYTF. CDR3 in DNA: TGTGCCAGCAGCTTAGGCCGCCAGGGGGGTGGCTACACCTTC.

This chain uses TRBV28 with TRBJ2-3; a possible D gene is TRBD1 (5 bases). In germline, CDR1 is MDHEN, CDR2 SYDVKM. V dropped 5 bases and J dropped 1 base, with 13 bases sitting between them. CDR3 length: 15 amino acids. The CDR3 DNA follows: TGTGCCAGCAGTCCGATTAAGACAGGCACAGATACGCAGTATTTT. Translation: CASSPIKTGTDTQYF.

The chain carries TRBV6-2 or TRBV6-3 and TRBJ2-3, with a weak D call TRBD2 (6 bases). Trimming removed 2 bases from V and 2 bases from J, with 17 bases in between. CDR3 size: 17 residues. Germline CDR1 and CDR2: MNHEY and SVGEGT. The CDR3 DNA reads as TGTGCCAGCAGTTACCCGGAGGGGCCGGGAAACACAGATACGCAGTATTTT. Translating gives CASSYPEGPGNTDTQYF.

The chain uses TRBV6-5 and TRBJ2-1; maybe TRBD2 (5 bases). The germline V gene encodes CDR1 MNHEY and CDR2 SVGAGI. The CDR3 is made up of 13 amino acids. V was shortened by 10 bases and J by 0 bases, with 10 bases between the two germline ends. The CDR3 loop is CATQRSSYNEQFF. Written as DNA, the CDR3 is TGTGCCACCCAGCGGAGCTCCTACAATGAGCAGTTCTTC.

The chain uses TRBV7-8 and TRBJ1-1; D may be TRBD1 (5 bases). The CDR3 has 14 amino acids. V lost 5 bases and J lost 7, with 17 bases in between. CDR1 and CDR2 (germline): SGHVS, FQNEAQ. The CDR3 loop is CASSPREQGYEAFF. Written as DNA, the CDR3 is TGTGCCAGCAGCCCCCGGGAGCAGGGCTATGAAGCTTTCTTT.

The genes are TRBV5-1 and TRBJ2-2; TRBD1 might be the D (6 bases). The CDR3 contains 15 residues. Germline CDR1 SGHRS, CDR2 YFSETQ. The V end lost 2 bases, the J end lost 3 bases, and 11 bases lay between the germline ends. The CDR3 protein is CASSFSGAHTGELFF. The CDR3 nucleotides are TGCGCCAGCAGCTTTTCAGGGGCCCACACCGGGGAGCTGTTTTTT.

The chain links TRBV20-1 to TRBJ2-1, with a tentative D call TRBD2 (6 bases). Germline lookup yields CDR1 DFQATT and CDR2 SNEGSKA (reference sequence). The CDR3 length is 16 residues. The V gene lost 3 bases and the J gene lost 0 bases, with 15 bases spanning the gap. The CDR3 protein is CSASSRGISSYNEQFF. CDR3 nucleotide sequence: TGCAGTGCTAGTTCACGCGGGATAAGCTCCTACAATGAGCAGTTCTTC.

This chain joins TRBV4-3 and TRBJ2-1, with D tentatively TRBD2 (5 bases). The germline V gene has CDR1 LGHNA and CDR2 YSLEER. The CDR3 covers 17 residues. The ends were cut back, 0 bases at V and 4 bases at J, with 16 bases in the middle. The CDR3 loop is CASSQDWRERRYNEQFF. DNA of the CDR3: TGCGCCAGCAGCCAAGATTGGAGAGAGCGGAGGTACAATGAGCAGTTCTTC.